This T cell receptor beta chain stems from a study of shared clonotypes between healthy human individuals. This clone was seen only once. V shed 8 bases, J shed 6 bases, and the junction held 10 bases outside the gene matches. The germline V gene encodes CDR1 MNHNY and CDR2 SVGAGI (reference sequence). The CDR3 runs to 16 residues. Repertoires were generated with immunoSEQ multiplex PCR, while TCRdb's copy carries only in-frame clones and drops some. The table records roughly 490,000 clones, around 80% of them present only once. V and J are TRBV6-6 and TRBJ2-1; 13 bases line up with TRBD2. The TCR sequence derives from a woman aged 40-49 years in good health. Some clones in this sample may be carry-over from other donors' samples. The sequenced sample was PBMCs. CDR3: CASGESGLAGANEQFF. In DNA, the CDR3 is TGTGCCAGCGGGGAGAGCGGACTAGCGGGAGCCAATGAGCAGTTCTTC.